These 2 T cell receptor beta chains originate from one sample sequenced in a study of blood T cell repertoires in COVID-19. TCRdb's copy holds only in-frame clones and misses some; the assay was immunoSEQ multiplex PCR. The profile shows 200,000 to 250,000 clones, roughly 86% of them singletons. Sequenced sample: PBMCs or T cells enriched from blood (not recorded which). These receptors were collected from a woman in her fifties or sixties who had recovered from COVID-19.

The J gene is TRBJ1-1, the V gene TRBV7-2; D ambiguous. With 0 bases removed from V and 5 bases from J, the gap between germline ends came to 13 bases. This CDR3 is built from 15 residues. In germline, CDR1 is SGHTA, CDR2 FQGNSA. CDR3 protein: CASSLAHTGGTEAFF. CDR3 DNA sequence: TGTGCCAGCAGCTTAGCGCACACGGGAGGGACTGAAGCTTTCTTT.

This chain uses TRBV4-1 with TRBJ1-5; 10 bases fit TRBD1. In germline, CDR1 is MGHRA, CDR2 YSYEKL. The CDR3 is 16 residues long. Unmatched junction bases numbered 8, after V lost 4 bases and J lost 5 bases. The CDR3 DNA reads as TGCGCCAGCAGCCTTGAACCCGGGACAGGGGATCAGCCCCAGCATTTT. It yields the protein CASSLEPGTGDQPQHF.